This paragraph reports one T cell receptor beta chain. Its antigen is currently unknown. The sample originates from a study of T cell repertoires in cytomegalovirus infection. Turning to the study itself: Public TCR beta signatures indicated both CMV infection and matching HLA type. General study findings and limits: CMV-specific TCR beta clonotypes restricted by HLA-C were the ones dominating the ex vivo response. Cumulated frequencies of public TCR beta families served to identify carriers of CMV plus the relevant HLA.

In TCRdb, the reads were re-called with MiXCR into one record per CDR3 protein. Counted here are about 530,000 distinct CDR3 sequences, more than 20% occurring once; the ten biggest clones make up less than 15%. V was shortened by 0 bases and J by 7 bases, with 19 bases between the two germline ends. CDR1 and CDR2 (germline): KGHDR, SFDVKD. This CDR3 spans 17 amino acids. The source of this sequence is a human donor in good health (CMV status not recorded). Some clones in this sample may be carry-over from other donors' samples. The chain links TRBV24-1 to TRBJ2-3; possible D gene TRBD2, 6 bases. Sequenced: PBMCs. The CDR3 spells CATSDLRRDWPPYTQYF. In DNA, the CDR3 is TGTGCCACCAGTGATTTGCGGAGGGACTGGCCGCCCTATACGCAGTATTTT.